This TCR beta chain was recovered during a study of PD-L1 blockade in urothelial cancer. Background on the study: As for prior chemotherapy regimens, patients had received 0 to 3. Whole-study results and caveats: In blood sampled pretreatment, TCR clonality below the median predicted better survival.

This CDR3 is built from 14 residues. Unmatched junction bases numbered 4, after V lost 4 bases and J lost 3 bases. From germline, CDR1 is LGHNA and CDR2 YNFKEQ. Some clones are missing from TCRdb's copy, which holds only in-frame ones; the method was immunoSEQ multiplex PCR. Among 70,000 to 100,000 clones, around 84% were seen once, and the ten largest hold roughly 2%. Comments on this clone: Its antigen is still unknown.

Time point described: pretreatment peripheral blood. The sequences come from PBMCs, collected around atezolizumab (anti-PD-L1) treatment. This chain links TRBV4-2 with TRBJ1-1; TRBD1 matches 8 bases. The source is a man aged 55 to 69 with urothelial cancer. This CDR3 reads CASSRSDRDTEAFF. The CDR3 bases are TGTGCCAGCAGCCGATCGGACAGGGACACTGAAGCTTTCTTT.